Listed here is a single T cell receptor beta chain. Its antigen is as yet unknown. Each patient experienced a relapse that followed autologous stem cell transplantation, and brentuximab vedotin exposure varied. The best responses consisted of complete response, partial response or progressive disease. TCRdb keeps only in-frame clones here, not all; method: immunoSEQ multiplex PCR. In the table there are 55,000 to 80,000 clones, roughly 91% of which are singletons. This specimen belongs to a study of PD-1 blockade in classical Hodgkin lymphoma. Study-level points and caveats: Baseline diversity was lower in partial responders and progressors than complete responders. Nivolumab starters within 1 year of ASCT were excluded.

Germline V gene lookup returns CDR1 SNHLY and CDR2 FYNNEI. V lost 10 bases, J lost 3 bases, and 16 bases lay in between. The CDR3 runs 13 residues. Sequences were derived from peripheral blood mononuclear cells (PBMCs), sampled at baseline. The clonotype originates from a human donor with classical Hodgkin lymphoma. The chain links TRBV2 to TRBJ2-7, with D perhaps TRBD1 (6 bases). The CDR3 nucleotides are TGTGCCATCTCTCCGGGACAAGGCTACGAGCAGTACTTC. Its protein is CAISPGQGYEQYF. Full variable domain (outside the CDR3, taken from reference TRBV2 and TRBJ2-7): EPEVTQTPSHQVTQMGQEVILRCVPISNHLYFYWYRQILGQKVEFLVSFYNNEISEKSEIFDDQFSVERPDGSNFTLKIRSTKLEDSAMYFCAISPGQGYEQYFGPGTRLTVT.